This T cell receptor beta chain was recorded in a study of T cell responses to AZD1222 COVID-19 vaccine. Study results and caveats: Donors were mostly white British, more females; clonal diversity possibly underestimated. Nearly half of spike-specific TCRs reportedly target unmutated variant regions. Sampling that yielded the repertoires occurred only after the peak T cell response.

Trimming shortened V by 7 bases and J by 6 bases, and 16 bases separated the two germline ends. The CDR3 loop spans 13 amino acids. The germline V gene encodes CDR1 SGDLS and CDR2 YYNGEE. Libraries were prepared by immunoSEQ multiplex PCR; TCRdb keeps only in-frame clonotypes and omits some of them. The table includes 150,000 to 200,000 clones, about 86% detected once. As concerns this clone: Antigen unknown.

The TCR sequence derives from an adult in good health. The sequences come from peripheral blood, collected on day 0 of AZD1222 vaccination. This chain connects TRBV9 to TRBJ1-1; D might be TRBD1 (6 bases). CDR3 nucleotide sequence: TGTGCCAGCGGAAAATCGGACAGCGCTGAAGCTTTCTTT. This encodes CASGKSDSAEAFF.